Presented here are 21 T cell receptor beta chains from one specimen sequenced in a study of blood T cell repertoires in COVID-19 (dated by TCRdb to 2018 to 2021). Libraries were prepared through the immunoSEQ multiplex PCR assay. The clones in this table, taken by TCRdb from immuneACCESS, are in-frame only. Not every clone is retained; where verified, under half of the shortfall comes from an unresolved V gene, and the cause of the rest is unknown. The sample table records over 130,000 clones; approximately 86% of these occur just once. The ten largest clonotypes hold 5.4% of the sample. The material sequenced was peripheral blood. These receptors were obtained from a human donor in a cohort sampled during active COVID-19.

The rearrangement uses TRBV3-1 (or the pseudogene TRBV3-2) and TRBJ2-5; D may be TRBD2 (6 bases). Deletions cut 1 base from V and 7 bases from J, with 7 bases between. The CDR3 has 12 amino acids. Germline V gives CDR1 LGHDT, CDR2 YNNKEL (reference sequence). CDR3 in DNA: TGTGCCAGCAGCCAAGCCGGGGGGACCCAGTACTTC. This codes for CASSQAGGTQYF.

V usage is TRBV13 and J usage is TRBJ1-1; D call uncertain. The V end was cut by 2 bases, the J end by 1 base, with 5 bases between. Germline V gene data show CDR1 as PRHDT and CDR2 as FYEKMQ (reference sequence). This CDR3 has 13 amino acids. The CDR3 DNA follows: TGTGCCAGCAGCTTACAGGCGAACACTGAAGCTTTCTTT. The encoded protein is CASSLQANTEAFF. The full variable domain, its missing parts supplied by reference TRBV13 and TRBJ1-1, is AAGVIQSPRHLIKEKRETATLKCYPIPRHDTVYWYQQGPGQDPQFLISFYEKMQSDKGSIPDRFSAQQFSDYHSELNMSSLELGDSALYFCASSLQANTEAFFGQGTRLTVV.

The V and J genes are TRBV29-1 and TRBJ1-5; 9 positions agree with TRBD1. Germline CDR1 and CDR2: SQVTM and ANQGSEA. The CDR3 extends over 18 amino acids. V was clipped by 1 base and J by 2 bases; unmatched bases: 12. The CDR3 DNA follows: TGCAGCGTTGAAGGTTTGACGGACAGGGGATATGGCAATCAGCCCCAGCATTTT. Residues: CSVEGLTDRGYGNQPQHF.

The chain is built from TRBV4-1 and TRBJ2-5, with 8 positions matching TRBD2. The J segment lost 2 bases and the V segment lost 6 bases, leaving 2 bases of the junction unmatched. The germline V gene encodes CDR1 MGHRA and CDR2 YSYEKL. The CDR3 is 13 amino acids. CDR3 amino acids: CASSPGGQETQYF. In DNA, the CDR3 is TGCGCCAGCAGTCCGGGGGGGCAAGAGACCCAGTACTTC.

The V gene is TRBV5-1, the J gene TRBJ1-6, with 7 nucleotides matching TRBD1. CDR3 length equals 16 residues. Germline V gene sequence: CDR1 SGHRS, CDR2 YFSETQ. Trimming took 3 bases from V and 6 from J; bases not matched to a gene: 9. In DNA form, the CDR3 reads TGCGCCAGCAGCTATAACCTAGGGACAGCTAATTCACCCCTCCACTTT. Translated: CASSYNLGTANSPLHF. Complete variable domain (other parts from reference TRBV5-1 and TRBJ1-6): KAGVTQTPRYLIKTRGQQVTLSCSPISGHRSVSWYQQTPGQGLQFLFEYFSETQRNKGNFPGRFSGRQFSNSRSEMNVSTLELGDSALYLCASSYNLGTANSPLHFGNGTRLTVT.

The chain recombines TRBV7-8 with TRBJ2-3, with D tentatively TRBD1 (6 bases). The V end lost 0 bases, the J end lost 11 bases, and 12 bases lay between the germline ends. The germline V gene encodes CDR1 SGHVS and CDR2 FQNEAQ. This CDR3 spans 13 amino acids. Here the CDR3 reads CASSLAYQGGQYF. The CDR3 coding sequence is TGTGCCAGCAGCTTAGCCTATCAAGGGGGGCAGTATTTT.

The rearrangement uses TRBV5-1 and TRBJ2-3; D may be TRBD1 (6 bases). The V gene's germline CDR1 is SGHRS and CDR2 YFSETQ. Trimming stripped 2 bases from V and 4 bases from J, with 14 bases between. The CDR3 totals 15 residues. The CDR3 spells CASSLQGKEADTQYF. CDR3 in DNA: TGCGCCAGCAGCTTACAGGGAAAAGAGGCAGATACGCAGTATTTT.

The chain joins TRBV2 to TRBJ2-7, with 10 bases fitting TRBD2. The CDR3 length is 15 residues. Germline loops: CDR1 SNHLY, CDR2 FYNNEI. The ends lost 6 bases at V and 2 bases at J; junction bases unmatched: 7. The CDR3 loop reads CASSAPTSGTYEQYF. The CDR3 nucleotides read TGTGCCAGCAGCGCACCCACTAGCGGGACCTACGAGCAGTACTTC.

The rearrangement joins TRBV5-1 to TRBJ2-3; 10 bases are shared with TRBD2. Per the germline V gene, CDR1 is SGHRS and CDR2 is YFSETQ. The CDR3 is made up of 16 amino acids. The V gene end was trimmed by 3 bases and the J gene end by 3 bases; junction bases not matched to a gene: 7. The CDR3 sequence is CASSSGSSGRTDTQYF. Here the CDR3 DNA reads TGCGCCAGCAGCTCGGGGTCTAGCGGGAGAACAGATACGCAGTATTTT.

The chain recombines TRBV7-3 with TRBJ1-1; D ambiguous. CDR1 is SGHTA and CDR2 is FQGTGA in the germline V gene. CDR3 length: 13 residues. The ends were cut back, 5 bases at V and 7 bases at J, with 14 bases in the middle. CDR3 DNA: TGTGCCAGCAGCCAAAGTCCGGGATTTGAAGCTTTCTTT. Translation: CASSQSPGFEAFF. Full variable domain (remainder filled in from reference TRBV7-3 and TRBJ1-1): GAGVSQTPSNKVTEKGKYVELRCDPISGHTALYWYRQSLGQGPEFLIYFQGTGAADDSGLPNDRFFAVRPEGSVSTLKIQRTERGDSAVYLCASSQSPGFEAFFGQGTRLTVV.

The V call is TRBV5-1, the J call TRBJ2-2, with TRBD1 as a possible D gene (5 bases). CDR3 length: 16 residues. From germline, CDR1 is SGHRS and CDR2 YFSETQ. V was cut by 4 bases and J by 1 base, with 14 bases left in between. CDR3 region: CASSPRFDRNTGELFF. The CDR3 nucleotides read TGCGCCAGCAGCCCCCGGTTCGACAGGAACACCGGGGAGCTGTTTTTT.

V is TRBV29-1 and J is TRBJ2-7, with a tentative D call TRBD1 (7 bases). The V end lost 4 bases, the J end lost 0 bases, and 10 bases lay between the germline ends. The CDR3 spans 13 residues. Germline lookup yields CDR1 SQVTM and CDR2 ANQGSEA. The CDR3 loop reads CSVGRDSSYEQYF. The CDR3 DNA follows: TGCAGCGTTGGGCGGGACAGCTCCTACGAGCAGTACTTC.

This clone was observed a single time. This rearrangement joins TRBV2 to TRBJ1-2; TRBD1 is a possible D gene (6 bases). The germline V and J ends were trimmed by 6 bases and 7 bases, with 18 bases remaining between them. Germline V CDR1 and CDR2: SNHLY, FYNNEI. CDR3 length: 14 amino acids. The CDR3 DNA is TGTGCCAGCAGAGGTCAGACAGGTCTACGTGGCTACACCTTC. This translates into CASRGQTGLRGYTF.

This chain links TRBV19 with TRBJ1-2; D remains unclear. Germline CDR1 and CDR2: LNHDA and SQIVND (reference sequence). This CDR3 comprises 13 residues. V dropped 2 bases and J dropped 6 bases, with 10 bases sitting between them. The CDR3 nucleotides read TGTGCCAGTAGTATACCTCCCACTGATGGCTACACCTTC. Protein product: CASSIPPTDGYTF.

This chain links TRBV2 with TRBJ2-7; a weak D match, TRBD1 (6 bases). Trimming left V 6 bases short and J 5 bases short, with 14 bases between. The germline V gene has CDR1 SNHLY and CDR2 FYNNEI. This CDR3 is built from 13 residues. Here the CDR3 DNA reads TGTGCCAGCAGCTCGGACAGTTCGGACGAGCAGTACTTC. Its protein product is CASSSDSSDEQYF.

The gene calls are TRBV4-1 and TRBJ2-7; a possible D gene is TRBD2 (6 bases). Trimming cost V 4 bases and J 2 bases, with 18 bases left between them. CDR1 MGHRA and CDR2 YSYEKL come from the germline V gene. This CDR3 has 16 amino acids. CDR3 in amino acids: CASSPLGGPIPYEQYF. CDR3 nucleotide sequence: TGCGCCAGCAGCCCCCTGGGGGGTCCTATTCCCTACGAGCAGTACTTC.

This chain uses TRBV2 with TRBJ1-1; D gene ambiguous. Germline V gives CDR1 SNHLY, CDR2 FYNNEI. CDR3 size: 13 residues. Between the trimmed V and J ends, which lost 7 bases and 1 base, there was a span of 10 bases. The DNA for the CDR3 is TGTGCCAGCACCTTAAGACAGAACACTGAAGCTTTCTTT. Protein: CASTLRQNTEAFF. The whole variable domain, remainder taken from reference TRBV2 and TRBJ1-1, is EPEVTQTPSHQVTQMGQEVILRCVPISNHLYFYWYRQILGQKVEFLVSFYNNEISEKSEIFDDQFSVERPDGSNFTLKIRSTKLEDSAMYFCASTLRQNTEAFFGQGTRLTVV.

The chain carries TRBV7-3 and TRBJ2-2; 8 bases are shared with TRBD2. This CDR3 is built from 15 residues. Trimming at V came to 5 bases and at J to 4 bases, leaving 6 bases not matched to a gene. CDR1 is SGHTA and CDR2 is FQGTGA in the germline V gene. The CDR3 loop is CASSKTSARTGELFF. The CDR3 DNA follows: TGTGCCAGCAGCAAGACTAGCGCGCGCACCGGGGAGCTGTTTTTT. The full variable domain, its missing parts supplied by reference TRBV7-3 and TRBJ2-2, is GAGVSQTPSNKVTEKGKYVELRCDPISGHTALYWYRQSLGQGPEFLIYFQGTGAADDSGLPNDRFFAVRPEGSVSTLKIQRTERGDSAVYLCASSKTSARTGELFFGEGSRLTVL.

The rearrangement joins TRBV30 to TRBJ1-5; D gene uncertain. Germline CDR1 reads GTSNPN; CDR2 reads SVGIG (reference sequence). The CDR3 has 13 amino acids. V lost 0 bases to trimming and J lost 1 base, with 4 bases between them. The CDR3 DNA reads TGTGCCTGGAGTGTACAGAGCAATCAGCCCCAGCATTTT. Translation gives CAWSVQSNQPQHF.

This clone has a single count. The rearrangement uses TRBV7-2 and TRBJ2-3; 11 positions agree with TRBD1. Per germline, CDR1 SGHTA and CDR2 FQGNSA. J was trimmed by 6 bases and V by 4 bases; bases with no gene match: 3. The CDR3 has 14 residues. CDR3 amino acids: CASSSGQGADTQYF. In nucleotides, the CDR3 is TGTGCCAGCAGCTCCGGACAGGGGGCGGATACGCAGTATTTT.

The rearrangement uses TRBV3-1 (or the pseudogene TRBV3-2) and TRBJ1-1; possible D gene TRBD1, 6 bases. Trimming pared 3 bases from V and 0 bases from J, leaving 17 bases between. Germline V CDR1 and CDR2: LGHDT, YNNKEL (reference sequence). This CDR3 has 17 residues. This chain's CDR3 is CASSHEQGTGLNTEAFF. The CDR3 DNA reads TGTGCCAGCAGCCATGAACAGGGAACGGGTCTGAACACTGAAGCTTTCTTT.